This TCR beta chain was retrieved from a study of blood T cell repertoires in COVID-19. Sequencing was performed with immunoSEQ multiplex PCR; in TCRdb, only in-frame clones are kept and a portion is missing. There are under 250,000 clones in the sample; roughly 80% occur only once, and about 2.1% lies in the top ten. This clone was counted only a few times. Germline V CDR1 and CDR2: SGHRS, YFSETQ. Trimming at V came to 2 bases and at J to 5 bases, leaving 2 bases not matched to a gene. The CDR3 consists of 14 residues. The sample consisted of peripheral blood. The clonotype comes from a woman in her fifties or sixties with acute or convalescent COVID-19. The rearrangement uses TRBV5-1 and TRBJ1-5; 9 nucleotides line up with TRBD1. In DNA form, the CDR3 reads TGCGCCAGCAGCTTCACAGGGGGCGATCAGCCCCAGCATTTT. This sequence encodes CASSFTGGDQPQHF.